The present TCR beta chain was sequenced within a study of blood T cell repertoires in COVID-19. Study-wide background: The United States, Italy and Spain provided the acute and convalescent COVID-19 samples. PBMCs, B-cell-depleted T cells, or T cells provided the cDNA or gDNA that made up the material.

Germline trimming cut 5 bases from V and 2 bases from J; bases unmatched to any gene: 8. CDR3 length: 15 amino acids. Germline CDR1 and CDR2: SGHAT and FQNNGV. Source study methods: Reference gene primers were amplified, and this amplification served to estimate nucleated cell counts. The method was immunoSEQ multiplex PCR; TCRdb's version includes in-frame clones alone and lacks a portion of them. V and J calls and clone size are those listed in that table; D and trimming were worked out from the DNA. The table includes roughly 410,000 clones, approximately 90% detected once. Sequencing input: peripheral blood. The chain recombines TRBV11-2 with TRBJ1-2; 7 positions agree with TRBD1. This clonotype originated in a woman between 40 and 50 years old with COVID-19, enrolled during active disease. The chain's CDR3 is CASSGVGQPNYGYTF. DNA of the CDR3: TGTGCCAGCAGCGGTGTGGGACAGCCGAACTATGGCTACACCTTC.